A selection of T cell receptor beta chains follows, all from one sample in a study of blood T cell repertoires in COVID-19. Here immunoSEQ multiplex PCR was the method, and the copy in TCRdb shows in-frame clones only, minus some. The sample holds about 120,000 clones, more than 70% seen once. Material: peripheral blood. Every receptor here comes from a man in his 60s with acute or convalescent COVID-19. CDR3s include the opening cysteine and the closing phenylalanine or tryptophan. A D gene is named only where the DNA matches it firmly. Expanded clones are given a class, and other clones once, few, many or no size at all.

TRBV28	.	16	.	TRBJ2-1	TGTGCCAGCCTCAACCCCAGGGGCCGAACCTACAATGAGCAGTTCTTC	CASLNPRGRTYNEQFF
TRBV29-1	.	14	few	TRBJ2-5	TGCAGCGTTGAATTGGTAGGGGGACAAGAGACCCAGTACTTC	CSVELVGGQETQYF
TRBV7-3	TRBD1	16	.	TRBJ1-1	TGTGCCAGCAGCCCTTCCACAGGGGGCTTGAACACTGAAGCTTTCTTT	CASSPSTGGLNTEAFF
TRBV27	.	15	.	TRBJ1-2	TGTGCCAGCAGCCCTCCAGGGGCACTAATAGCTCTCTACACCTTC	CASSPPGALIALYTF
TRBV6-5	TRBD1	15	.	TRBJ1-1	TGTGCCAGCCGAGCGTGGACAGGGCTCTACACTGAAGCTTTCTTT	CASRAWTGLYTEAFF
TRBV28	.	14	.	TRBJ2-3	TGTGCCAGCAGTTTGCGGGGGCTCACAGATACGCAGTATTTT	CASSLRGLTDTQYF
TRBV27	TRBD1	16	.	TRBJ2-5	TGTGCCAGCACCCTCCTGTACGGGACAGGGAGAAAGACCCAGTACTTC	CASTLLYGTGRKTQYF
TRBV19	.	17	.	TRBJ1-5	TGTGCCAGTAGTCCAAGACAGGTGAGCCTTAGCAATCAGCCCCAGCATTTT	CASSPRQVSLSNQPQHF
TRBV4-1	.	17	.	TRBJ2-1	TGCGCCAGCAGCCAAGATTTTGGGGGGAACTCCTACAATGAGCAGTTCTTC	CASSQDFGGNSYNEQFF
TRBV27	TRBD1	15	.	TRBJ2-1	TGTGCCAGCAGCCTTTCCGGGACAGGTGAGAATGAGCAGTTCTTC	CASSLSGTGENEQFF
TRBV6-6	TRBD1	14	.	TRBJ1-4	TGTGCCAGCAGCAACCAGGGGGCGCGGGAAAAACTGTTTTTT	CASSNQGAREKLFF
TRBV6-6	.	14	.	TRBJ2-4	TGTGCCAGCAGCCCGGAGGGCGGCAAAAACATTCAGTACTTC	CASSPEGGKNIQYF
TRBV6-5	.	13	.	TRBJ1-2	TGTGCCAGCAGTAGTTCGCAGATCTATGGCTACACCTTC	CASSSSQIYGYTF
TRBV21-1	.	17	.	TRBJ2-2	TGTGCCAGCAGCATCCGCAGGGGGACTAGCGGTACCGGGGAGCTGTTTTTT	CASSIRRGTSGTGELFF
TRBV7-2	TRBD2	14	once	TRBJ2-7	TGTGCCAGCAGGACTAGCGGGAGCTTGGGGGAGCAGTACTTC	CASRTSGSLGEQYF
TRBV10-3	.	13	.	TRBJ1-2	TGTGCCATCAGTGATGGGAGCAACTATGGCTACACCTTC	CAISDGSNYGYTF
TRBV6-6	.	15	once	TRBJ2-5	TGTGCCAGCAGTTACTATGCCAGGGGCAGGGAGACCCAGTACTTC	CASSYYARGRETQYF
TRBV6-2/TRBV6-3	TRBD2	16	once	TRBJ2-3	TGTGCCAGCAGTTACGGGGCGGGAGACAGCACAGATACGCAGTATTTT	CASSYGAGDSTDTQYF
TRBV5-4	.	13	.	TRBJ1-2	TGTGCCAGCAGCTTGACAGCCAACTATGGCTACACCTTC	CASSLTANYGYTF
TRBV30	.	13	.	TRBJ1-3	TGTGCCTGGAGTGTCGGAGGGCTAAACACCATATATTTT	CAWSVGGLNTIYF
TRBV7-2	.	13	.	TRBJ1-2	TGTGCCAGCACCCAGCGAGGCCACTATGGCTACACCTTC	CASTQRGHYGYTF
TRBV28	.	15	.	TRBJ1-5	TGTGCCAGCAGTTTAGTACAGAGGGGGAATCAGCCCCAGCATTTT	CASSLVQRGNQPQHF
TRBV9	TRBD1	14	.	TRBJ2-5	TGTGCCAGCAGCACCCGGACAGGGGACGCGACCCAGTACTTC	CASSTRTGDATQYF
TRBV10-3	TRBD2	13	.	TRBJ2-7	TGTGCCATCAGTGGGGACTACGGCTACGAGCAGTACTTC	CAISGDYGYEQYF
TRBV7-2	TRBD2	15	.	TRBJ2-2	TGTGCCAGCAGCTTGGCTGGCGGGAGAATAGGGGAGCTGTTTTTT	CASSLAGGRIGELFF
TRBV7-3	TRBD2	16	.	TRBJ2-3	TGTGCCAGCAGCCCCCAACGTGGGAGGGCTAACGATACGCAGTATTTT	CASSPQRGRANDTQYF
TRBV28	TRBD1	15	.	TRBJ2-1	TGTGCCAGCAGTTCAGCCGGGACAGATACCAATGAGCAGTTCTTC	CASSSAGTDTNEQFF
TRBV23-1	.	10	.	TRBJ2-3	TGCGCCAAAAACCGGGTTACGCAGTATTTT	CAKNRVTQYF
TRBV5-1	.	16	.	TRBJ2-1	TGCGCCAGCAGCTTGGAGGGGGGACTATCTTACAATGAGCAGTTCTTC	CASSLEGGLSYNEQFF
TRBV28	.	12	.	TRBJ1-2	TGTGCCACCACAGGAGCTAACTATGGCTACACCTTC	CATTGANYGYTF
TRBV7-2	TRBD2	15	.	TRBJ2-1	TGTGCCAGCAGCTTAGCTAGCGGGGACTACAATGAGCAGTTCTTC	CASSLASGDYNEQFF
TRBV15	.	15	.	TRBJ2-7	TGTGCCACCAGCAGAGGGGGCGCGGGGGCCCACGAGCAGTACTTC	CATSRGGAGAHEQYF
TRBV30	TRBD1	16	once	TRBJ1-4	TGTGCCTGGAGTGTATGGGGCAGGACAGGGGAGGAAAAACTGTTTTTT	CAWSVWGRTGEEKLFF
TRBV30	.	13	.	TRBJ1-4	TGTGCCTGGAGTATAAACAGGGAGGGAAAACTGTTTTTT	CAWSINREGKLFF
TRBV28	.	15	.	TRBJ1-2	TGTGCCAGCAGTTTAGGCGACATACCCCCCTATGGCTACACCTTC	CASSLGDIPPYGYTF
TRBV4-3	.	12	.	TRBJ1-5	TGCGCCAGCAGCCAAGTGGGAGGGCCCCAGCATTTT	CASSQVGGPQHF
TRBV18	.	14	.	TRBJ1-3	TGTGCCAGCTCACCAACAACAACTGGAAACACCATATATTTT	CASSPTTTGNTIYF
TRBV6-5	TRBD1	15	.	TRBJ1-5	TGTGCCAGCAGAACCGGGACAGGGGTGTTCCAGCCCCAGCATTTT	CASRTGTGVFQPQHF
TRBV4-1	.	15	.	TRBJ1-1	TGCGCCAGCAGGGGAGTGGGGGGTACTTGGACTGAAGCTTTCTTT	CASRGVGGTWTEAFF
TRBV9	.	15	.	TRBJ2-5	TGTGCCAGCAGCCTAAGGGACATCCTCCAAGAGACCCAGTACTTC	CASSLRDILQETQYF
TRBV30	TRBD1	15	.	TRBJ1-5	TGTGCCTGGAGTGTACCAGGGGGCAGCAATCAGCCCCAGCATTTT	CAWSVPGGSNQPQHF
TRBV4-2	TRBD1	18	.	TRBJ2-7	TGTGCCAGCAGCCCGTATGGAGAAAGGGGACAGGGGGGTGACGAGCAGTACTTC	CASSPYGERGQGGDEQYF
TRBV11-2	.	17	.	TRBJ2-7	TGTGCCAGCAGCCTCAGCCGTACCGGGACAAGGCGTAGGGAGCAGTACTTC	CASSLSRTGTRRREQYF
TRBV19	.	14	.	TRBJ1-2	TGTGCCAGTAATGGGGTCCTTTCGGGATATGGCTACACCTTC	CASNGVLSGYGYTF
TRBV18	.	13	.	TRBJ2-5	TGTGCCAGCTCAGGTCAGGGACAAGAGACCCAGTACTTC	CASSGQGQETQYF
TRBV7-3	TRBD2	13	.	TRBJ2-3	TGTGCCAGCAGCTTATTCGGGGGGGATACGCAGTATTTT	CASSLFGGDTQYF
TRBV7-9	TRBD1	15	.	TRBJ2-2	TGTGCCAGCAGCTTCGGAGACAGGGGTACCGGGGAGCTGTTTTTT	CASSFGDRGTGELFF
TRBV6-2/TRBV6-3	.	13	.	TRBJ2-7	TGTGCCAGCAGTTCGACAGGAACCTACGAGCAGTACTTC	CASSSTGTYEQYF
TRBV19	.	15	.	TRBJ2-7	TGTGCCAGTAGTTTGATGACAGGTAACTCCTACGAGCAGTACTTC	CASSLMTGNSYEQYF
TRBV9	.	14	.	TRBJ1-4	TGTGCCAGCAGCGTAGACTGGGAGGGGGAAAAACTGTTTTTT	CASSVDWEGEKLFF
TRBV4-3	TRBD2	15	.	TRBJ2-3	TGCGCCAGCAGCCCCAGCGGGATCACGACGGATACGCAGTATTTT	CASSPSGITTDTQYF
TRBV6-2/TRBV6-3	TRBD2	14	.	TRBJ2-1	TGTGCCAGCAGCAATAGCGGGAGAGACAATGAGCAGTTCTTC	CASSNSGRDNEQFF
TRBV28	.	17	.	TRBJ2-4	TGTGCCAGCAGTTTAATAAGGGGCGCAACTCCGGAAAACATTCAGTACTTC	CASSLIRGATPENIQYF